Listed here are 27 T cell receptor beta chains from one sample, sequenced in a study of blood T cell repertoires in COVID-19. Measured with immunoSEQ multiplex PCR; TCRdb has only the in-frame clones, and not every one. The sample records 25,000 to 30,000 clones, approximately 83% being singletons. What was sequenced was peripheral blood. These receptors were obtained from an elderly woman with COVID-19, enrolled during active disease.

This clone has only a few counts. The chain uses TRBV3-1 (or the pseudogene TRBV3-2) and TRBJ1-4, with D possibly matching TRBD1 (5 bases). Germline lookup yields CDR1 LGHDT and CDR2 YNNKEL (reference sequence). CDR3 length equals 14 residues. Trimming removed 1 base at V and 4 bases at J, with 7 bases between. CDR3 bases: TGTGCCAGCAGCCAAGCAGGGTTTAATGAAAAACTGTTTTTT. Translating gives CASSQAGFNEKLFF.

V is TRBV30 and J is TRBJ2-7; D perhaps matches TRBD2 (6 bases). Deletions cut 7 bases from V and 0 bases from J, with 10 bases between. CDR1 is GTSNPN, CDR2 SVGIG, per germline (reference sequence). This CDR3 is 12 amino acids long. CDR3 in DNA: TGTGCCTCGCTAGCGAGCTCCTACGAGCAGTACTTC. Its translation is CASLASSYEQYF.

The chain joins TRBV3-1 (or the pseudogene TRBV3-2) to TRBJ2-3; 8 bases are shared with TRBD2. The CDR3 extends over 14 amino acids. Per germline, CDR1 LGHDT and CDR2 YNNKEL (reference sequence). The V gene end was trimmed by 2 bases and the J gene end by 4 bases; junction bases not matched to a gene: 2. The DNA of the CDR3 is TGTGCCAGCAGCCAACGGGGGGGCTCAGATACGCAGTATTTT. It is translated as CASSQRGGSDTQYF.

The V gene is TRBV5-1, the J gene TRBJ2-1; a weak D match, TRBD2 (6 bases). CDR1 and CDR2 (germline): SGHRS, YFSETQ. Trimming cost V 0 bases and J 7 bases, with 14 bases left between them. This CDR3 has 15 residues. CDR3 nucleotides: TGCGCCAGCAGCTTGGGAGAGGCGGGAAGGAATGAGCAGTTCTTC. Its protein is CASSLGEAGRNEQFF. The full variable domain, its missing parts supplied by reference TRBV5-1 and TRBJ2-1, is KAGVTQTPRYLIKTRGQQVTLSCSPISGHRSVSWYQQTPGQGLQFLFEYFSETQRNKGNFPGRFSGRQFSNSRSEMNVSTLELGDSALYLCASSLGEAGRNEQFFGPGTRLTVL.

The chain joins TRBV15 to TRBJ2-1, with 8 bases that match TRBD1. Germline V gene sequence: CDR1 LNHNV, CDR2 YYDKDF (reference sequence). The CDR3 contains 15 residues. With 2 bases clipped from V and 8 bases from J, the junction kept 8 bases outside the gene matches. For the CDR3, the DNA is TGTGCCACCAGCAGACGCCCTCAGGGGGCCTATGAGCAGTTCTTC. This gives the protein CATSRRPQGAYEQFF. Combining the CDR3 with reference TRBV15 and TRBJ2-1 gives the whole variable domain DAMVIQNPRYQVTQFGKPVTLSCSQTLNHNVMYWYQQKSSQAPKLLFHYYDKDFNNEADTPDNFQSRRPNTSFCFLDIRSPGLGDTAMYLCATSRRPQGAYEQFFGPGTRLTVL.

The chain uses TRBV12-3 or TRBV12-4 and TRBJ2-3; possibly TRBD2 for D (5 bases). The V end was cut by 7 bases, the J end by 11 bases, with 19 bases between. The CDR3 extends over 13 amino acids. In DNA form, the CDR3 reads TGTGCCAGCACCAAAGGAGGTACAATGGGGCAGTATTTT. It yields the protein CASTKGGTMGQYF.

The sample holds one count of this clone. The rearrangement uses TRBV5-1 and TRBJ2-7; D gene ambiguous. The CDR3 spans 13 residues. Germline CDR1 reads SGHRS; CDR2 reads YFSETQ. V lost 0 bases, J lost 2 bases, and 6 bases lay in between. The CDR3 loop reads CASSLAQTYEQYF. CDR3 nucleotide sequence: TGCGCCAGCAGCTTGGCTCAGACCTACGAGCAGTACTTC.

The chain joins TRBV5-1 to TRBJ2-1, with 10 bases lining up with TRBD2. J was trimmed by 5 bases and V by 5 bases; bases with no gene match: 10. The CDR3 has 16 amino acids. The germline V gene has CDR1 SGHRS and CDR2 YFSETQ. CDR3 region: CASRPSGGNGHNEQFF. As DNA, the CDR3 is TGCGCCAGCAGGCCTAGCGGGGGAAACGGCCACAATGAGCAGTTCTTC.

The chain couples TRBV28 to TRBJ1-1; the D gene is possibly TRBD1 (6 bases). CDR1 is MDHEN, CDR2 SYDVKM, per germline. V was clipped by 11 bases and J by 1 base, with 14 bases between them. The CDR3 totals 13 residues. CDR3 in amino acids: CAVYRDKNTEAFF. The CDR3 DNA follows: TGTGCCGTATACCGGGACAAGAACACTGAAGCTTTCTTT. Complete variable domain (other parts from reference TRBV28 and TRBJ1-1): DVKVTQSSRYLVKRTGEKVFLECVQDMDHENMFWYRQDPGLGLRLIYFSYDVKMKEKGDIPEGYSVSREKKERFSLILESASTNQTSMYLCAVYRDKNTEAFFGQGTRLTVV.

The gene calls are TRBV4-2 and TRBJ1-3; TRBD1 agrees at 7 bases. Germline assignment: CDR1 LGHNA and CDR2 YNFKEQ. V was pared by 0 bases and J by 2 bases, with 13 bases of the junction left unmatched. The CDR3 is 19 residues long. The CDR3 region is CASSQDVRGGVKPGNTIYF. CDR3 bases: TGTGCCAGCAGCCAAGATGTTAGAGGGGGCGTAAAACCTGGAAACACCATATATTTT.

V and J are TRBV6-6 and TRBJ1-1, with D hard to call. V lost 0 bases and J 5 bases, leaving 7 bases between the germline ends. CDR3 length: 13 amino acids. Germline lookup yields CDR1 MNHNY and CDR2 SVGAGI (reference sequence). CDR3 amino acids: CASSYSRITEAFF. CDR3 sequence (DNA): TGTGCCAGCAGTTACTCGCGAATTACTGAAGCTTTCTTT.

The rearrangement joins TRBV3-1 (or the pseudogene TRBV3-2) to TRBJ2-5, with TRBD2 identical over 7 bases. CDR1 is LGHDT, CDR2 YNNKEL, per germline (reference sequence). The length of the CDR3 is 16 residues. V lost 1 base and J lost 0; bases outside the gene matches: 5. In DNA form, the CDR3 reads TGTGCCAGCAGCCAAGTTGGGGGGGGGTACCAAGAGACCCAGTACTTC. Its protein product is CASSQVGGGYQETQYF.

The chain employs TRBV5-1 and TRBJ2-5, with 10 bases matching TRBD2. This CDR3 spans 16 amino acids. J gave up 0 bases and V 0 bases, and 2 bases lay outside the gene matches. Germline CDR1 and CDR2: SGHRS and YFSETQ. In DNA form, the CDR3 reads TGCGCCAGCAGCTTGGGTAGCGGGGGGAACCAAGAGACCCAGTACTTC. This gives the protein CASSLGSGGNQETQYF.

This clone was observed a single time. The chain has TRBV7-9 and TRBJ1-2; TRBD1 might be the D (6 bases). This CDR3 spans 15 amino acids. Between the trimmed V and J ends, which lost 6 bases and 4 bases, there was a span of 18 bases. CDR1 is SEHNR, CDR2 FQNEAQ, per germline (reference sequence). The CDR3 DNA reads TGTGCCAGCAGTTGGGTGACAGGCCCGTCCTATGGCTACACCTTC. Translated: CASSWVTGPSYGYTF.

The CDR3 here is CATSAGLAGGNNEQFF. In DNA form, the CDR3 reads TGTGCCACCAGTGCCGGCTTAGCGGGGGGGAACAATGAGCAGTTCTTC. The chain links TRBV24-1 to TRBJ2-1; 11 bases agree with TRBD2. J lost 5 bases, V lost 5 bases, and 7 bases had no gene match. The CDR3 is 16 amino acids. Germline V gene lookup returns CDR1 KGHDR and CDR2 SFDVKD.

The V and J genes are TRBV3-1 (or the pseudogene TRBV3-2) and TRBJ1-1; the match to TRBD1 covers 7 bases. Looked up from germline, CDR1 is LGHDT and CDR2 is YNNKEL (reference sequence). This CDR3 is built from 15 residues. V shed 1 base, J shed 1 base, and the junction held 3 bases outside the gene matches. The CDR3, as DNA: TGTGCCAGCAGCCAAGGACAGGGCCGGAACACTGAAGCTTTCTTT. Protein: CASSQGQGRNTEAFF.

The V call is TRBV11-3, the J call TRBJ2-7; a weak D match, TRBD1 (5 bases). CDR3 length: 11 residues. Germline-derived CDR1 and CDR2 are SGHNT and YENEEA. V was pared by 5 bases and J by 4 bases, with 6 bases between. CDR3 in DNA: TGTGCCAGCAGCAGGGGTTACGAGCAGTACTTC. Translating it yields CASSRGYEQYF.

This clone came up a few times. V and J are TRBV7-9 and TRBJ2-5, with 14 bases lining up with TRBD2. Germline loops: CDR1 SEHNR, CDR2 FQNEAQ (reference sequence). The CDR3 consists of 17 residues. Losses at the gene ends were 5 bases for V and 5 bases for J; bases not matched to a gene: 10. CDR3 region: CASSKLRTSGGMETQYF. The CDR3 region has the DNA TGTGCCAGCAGCAAACTAAGGACTAGCGGGGGGATGGAGACCCAGTACTTC.

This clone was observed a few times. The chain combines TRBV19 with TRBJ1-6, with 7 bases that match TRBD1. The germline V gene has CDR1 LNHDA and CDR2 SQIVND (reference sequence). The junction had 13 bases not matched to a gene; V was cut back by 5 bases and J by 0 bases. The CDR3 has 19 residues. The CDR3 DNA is TGTGCCAGTAGTGATTGGTCGGGACAGTGGAACTCCTATAATTCACCCCTCCACTTT. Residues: CASSDWSGQWNSYNSPLHF.

In nucleotides, the CDR3 is TGTGCCAGCAGCCATCCGGGGAGTACTGAAGCTTTCTTT. It encodes CASSHPGSTEAFF. J is TRBJ1-1 and V is TRBV6-5; D remains ambiguous. Germline-derived CDR1 and CDR2 are MNHEY and SVGAGI. The CDR3 covers 13 residues. V gave up 6 bases and J gave up 5 bases, with 13 bases separating them.

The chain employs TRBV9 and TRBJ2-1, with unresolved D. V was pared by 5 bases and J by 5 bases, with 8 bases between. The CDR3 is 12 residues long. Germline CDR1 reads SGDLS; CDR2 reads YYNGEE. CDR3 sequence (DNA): TGTGCCAGCAGTGCGTTCAACAATGAGCAGTTCTTC. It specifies CASSAFNNEQFF. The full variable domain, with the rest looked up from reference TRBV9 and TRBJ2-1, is DSGVTQTPKHLITATGQRVTLRCSPRSGDLSVYWYQQSLDQGLQFLIQYYNGEERAKGNILERFSAQQFPDLHSELNLSSLELGDSALYFCASSAFNNEQFFGPGTRLTVL.

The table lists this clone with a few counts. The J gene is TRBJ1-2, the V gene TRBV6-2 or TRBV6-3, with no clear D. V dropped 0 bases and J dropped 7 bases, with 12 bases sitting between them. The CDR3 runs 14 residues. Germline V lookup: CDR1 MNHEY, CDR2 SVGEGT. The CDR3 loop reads CASSYSGGFGGYTF. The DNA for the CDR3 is TGTGCCAGCAGTTACTCGGGAGGTTTTGGTGGCTACACCTTC.

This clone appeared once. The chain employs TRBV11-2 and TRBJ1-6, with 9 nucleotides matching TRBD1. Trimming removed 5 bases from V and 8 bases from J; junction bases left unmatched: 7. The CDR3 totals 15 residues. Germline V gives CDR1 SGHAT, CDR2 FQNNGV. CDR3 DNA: TGTGCCAGCAGCACCGGGACAGGGTTTTATTCACCCCTCCACTTT. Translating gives CASSTGTGFYSPLHF. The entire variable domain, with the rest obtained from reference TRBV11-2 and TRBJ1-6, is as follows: EAGVAQSPRYKIIEKRQSVAFWCNPISGHATLYWYQQILGQGPKLLIQFQNNGVVDDSQLPKDRFSAERLKGVDSTLKIQPAKLEDSAVYLCASSTGTGFYSPLHFGNGTRLTVT.

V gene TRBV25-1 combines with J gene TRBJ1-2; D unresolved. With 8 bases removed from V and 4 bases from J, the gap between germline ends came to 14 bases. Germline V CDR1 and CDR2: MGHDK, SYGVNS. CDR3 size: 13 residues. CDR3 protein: CASGQGGLYGYTF. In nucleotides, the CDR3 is TGTGCCAGCGGGCAAGGAGGGCTCTATGGCTACACCTTC.

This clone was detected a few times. CDR3: CASSLDGLAGGHSYNEQFF. DNA for the CDR3: TGTGCCAGCAGCTTAGATGGACTAGCGGGGGGGCACTCCTACAATGAGCAGTTCTTC. This sequence joins TRBV11-2 and TRBJ2-1; TRBD2 agrees at 15 bases. CDR1 is SGHAT, CDR2 FQNNGV, per germline. CDR3 size: 19 residues. The V gene end was trimmed by 0 bases and the J gene end by 0 bases; junction bases not matched to a gene: 3.

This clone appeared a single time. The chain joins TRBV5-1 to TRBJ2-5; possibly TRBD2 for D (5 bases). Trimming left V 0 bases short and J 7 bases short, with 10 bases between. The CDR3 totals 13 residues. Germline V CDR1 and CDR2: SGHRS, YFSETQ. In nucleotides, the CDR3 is TGCGCCAGCAGCTTGGACTCGGGGAGGACCCAGTACTTC. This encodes CASSLDSGRTQYF.

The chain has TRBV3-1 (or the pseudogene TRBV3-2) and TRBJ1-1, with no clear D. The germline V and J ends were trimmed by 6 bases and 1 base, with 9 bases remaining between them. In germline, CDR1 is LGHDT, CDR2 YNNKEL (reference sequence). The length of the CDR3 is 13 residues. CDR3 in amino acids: CASSPRGNTEAFF. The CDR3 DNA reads TGTGCCAGCAGTCCAAGAGGGAACACTGAAGCTTTCTTT.